The subject of this entry is one T cell receptor beta chain. This sample was taken from a study of blood T cells in healthy people across ages. Sample-barcoded 5' priming and a J-beta primer mix drove a second PCR of about 6 to 11 cycles. TCRdb recomputed calls from the 5' RACE reads with MiXCR, one row per CDR3 protein. Of about 640,000 distinct CDR3 sequences in the sample, about 53% were seen once. This CDR3 has 14 residues. CDR1 is SNHLY, CDR2 FYNNEI, per germline. Trimming took 7 bases from V and 4 from J, leaving 17 bases between them. A minimum of 6 micrograms of total RNA was extracted per sample.

Sequencing input: blood. The V gene is TRBV2, the J gene TRBJ2-7; D possibly corresponds to TRBD2 (6 bases). The source of this sequence is a man in his fifties or sixties in good health. The DNA of the CDR3 is TGTGCCAGCAAACCGGGACCGGGGGAATACGAGCAGTACTTC. This gives the protein CASKPGPGEYEQYF.